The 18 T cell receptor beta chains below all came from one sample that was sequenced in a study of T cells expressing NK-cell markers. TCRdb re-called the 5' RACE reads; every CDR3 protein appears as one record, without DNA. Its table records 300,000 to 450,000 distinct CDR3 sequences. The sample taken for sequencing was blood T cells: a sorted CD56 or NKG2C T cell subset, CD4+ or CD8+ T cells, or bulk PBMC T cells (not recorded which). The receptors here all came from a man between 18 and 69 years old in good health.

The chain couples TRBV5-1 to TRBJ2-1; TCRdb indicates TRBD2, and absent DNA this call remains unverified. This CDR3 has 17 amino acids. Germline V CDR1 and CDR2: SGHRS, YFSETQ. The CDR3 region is CASSKDRGLAGDNEQFF.

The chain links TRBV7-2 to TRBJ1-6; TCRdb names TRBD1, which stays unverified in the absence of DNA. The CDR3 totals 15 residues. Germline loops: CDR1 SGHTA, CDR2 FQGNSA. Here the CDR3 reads CASSTTTGIYSPLHF.

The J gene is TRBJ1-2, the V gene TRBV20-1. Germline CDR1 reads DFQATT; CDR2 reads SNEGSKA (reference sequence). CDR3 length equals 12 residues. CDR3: CRVAETNYGYTF.

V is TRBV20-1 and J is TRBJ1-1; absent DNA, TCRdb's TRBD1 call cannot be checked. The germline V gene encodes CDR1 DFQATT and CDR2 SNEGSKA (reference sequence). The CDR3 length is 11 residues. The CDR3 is CSAPDGGEAFF.

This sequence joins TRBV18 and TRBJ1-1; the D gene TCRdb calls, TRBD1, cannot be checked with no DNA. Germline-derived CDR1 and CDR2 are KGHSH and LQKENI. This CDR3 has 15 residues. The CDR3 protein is CASSPHEGLDTEAFF.

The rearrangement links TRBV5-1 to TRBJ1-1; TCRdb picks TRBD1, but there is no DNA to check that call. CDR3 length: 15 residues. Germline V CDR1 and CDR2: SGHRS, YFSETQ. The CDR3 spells CASSWGQGMGVLAFF.

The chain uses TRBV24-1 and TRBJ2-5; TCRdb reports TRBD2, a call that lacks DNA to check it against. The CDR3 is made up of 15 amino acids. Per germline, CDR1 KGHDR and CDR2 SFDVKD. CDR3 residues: CATSDPGTRAETQYF.

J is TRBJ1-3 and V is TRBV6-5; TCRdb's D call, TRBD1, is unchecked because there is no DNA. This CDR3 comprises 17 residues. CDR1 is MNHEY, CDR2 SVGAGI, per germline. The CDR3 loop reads CASSYSHVRTGERTIYF.

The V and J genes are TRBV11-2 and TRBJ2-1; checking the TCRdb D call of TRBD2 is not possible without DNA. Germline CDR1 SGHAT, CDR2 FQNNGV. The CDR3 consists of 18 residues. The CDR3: CAIRRGLAGAALYNEQFF.

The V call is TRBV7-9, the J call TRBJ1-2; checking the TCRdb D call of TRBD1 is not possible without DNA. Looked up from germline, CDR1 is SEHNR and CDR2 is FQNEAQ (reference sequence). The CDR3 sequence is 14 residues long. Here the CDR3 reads CASSLDTHQSGYTF.

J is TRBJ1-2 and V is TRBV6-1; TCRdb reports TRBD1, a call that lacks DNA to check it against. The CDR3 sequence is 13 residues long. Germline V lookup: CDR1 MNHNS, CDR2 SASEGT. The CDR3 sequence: CASMSDRVYGYTF.

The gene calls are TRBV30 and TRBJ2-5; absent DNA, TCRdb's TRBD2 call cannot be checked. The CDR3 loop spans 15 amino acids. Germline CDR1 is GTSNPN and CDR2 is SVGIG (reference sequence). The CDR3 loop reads CAWSEASGGGETQYF.

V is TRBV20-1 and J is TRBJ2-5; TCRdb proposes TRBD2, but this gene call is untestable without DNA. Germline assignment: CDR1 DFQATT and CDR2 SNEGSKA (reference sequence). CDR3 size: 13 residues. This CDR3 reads CSARWLAEGDQYF.

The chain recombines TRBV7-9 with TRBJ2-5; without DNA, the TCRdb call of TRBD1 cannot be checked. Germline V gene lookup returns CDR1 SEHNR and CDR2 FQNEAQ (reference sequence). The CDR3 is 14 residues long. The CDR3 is CASSSGKGLETQYF. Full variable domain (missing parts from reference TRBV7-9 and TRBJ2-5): DTGVSQNPRHKITKRGQNVTFRCDPISEHNRLYWYRQTLGQGPEFLTYFQNEAQLEKSRLLSDRFSAERPKGSFSTLEIQRTEQGDSAMYLCASSSGKGLETQYFGPGTRLLVL.

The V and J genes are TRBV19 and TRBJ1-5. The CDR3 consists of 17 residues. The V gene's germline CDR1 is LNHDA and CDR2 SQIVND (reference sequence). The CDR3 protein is CASSISSRFNSNQPQHF.

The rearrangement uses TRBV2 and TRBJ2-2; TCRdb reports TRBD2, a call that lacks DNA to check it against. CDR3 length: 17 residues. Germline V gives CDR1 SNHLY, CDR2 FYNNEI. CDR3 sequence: CASSGRLAGVRTGELFF.

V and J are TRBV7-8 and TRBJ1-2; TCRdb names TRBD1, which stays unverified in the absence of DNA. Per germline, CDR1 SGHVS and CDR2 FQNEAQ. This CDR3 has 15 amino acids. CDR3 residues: CASSPRTGLVGGYTF.

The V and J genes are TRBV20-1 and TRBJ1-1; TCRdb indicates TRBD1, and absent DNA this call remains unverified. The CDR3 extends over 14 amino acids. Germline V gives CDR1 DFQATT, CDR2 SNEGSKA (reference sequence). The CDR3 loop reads CRLKKSGLNTEAFF.